Below are 5 T cell receptor beta chains sequenced from a single sample in a study of blood T cell repertoires in COVID-19 (TCRdb year 2020). Library creation used the immunoSEQ multiplex PCR assay. Entries here come from immuneACCESS through TCRdb and include only in-frame sequences with V and J called. Some clones fail to appear in such tables; in the studies checked, an unresolved V gene covers under half of the shortfall, and the cause of the remainder is unknown. The sample records 150,000 or so clones, 80% to 95% of which are singletons. Just under 2% of the sample belongs to the ten largest clones. The source material was peripheral blood. The receptor set was obtained from a woman aged 60-75 years with COVID-19, enrolled during active disease.

The J gene is TRBJ1-3, the V gene TRBV6-1; the match to TRBD1 covers 8 bases. The CDR3 length is 18 residues. V lost 0 bases and J lost 0; bases outside the gene matches: 7. Germline CDR1 and CDR2: MNHNS and SASEGT. The chain's CDR3 is CASSEAGGTGRSGNTIYF. The CDR3 nucleotides read TGTGCCAGCAGTGAAGCTGGGGGGACAGGACGCTCTGGAAACACCATATATTTT.

V usage is TRBV30 and J usage is TRBJ1-1, with TRBD1 matching over 9 bases. The CDR3 has 12 residues. Unmatched junction bases numbered 4, after V lost 5 bases and J lost 6 bases. Per the germline V gene, CDR1 is GTSNPN and CDR2 is SVGIG (reference sequence). The CDR3 DNA reads as TGTGCCTGGGGACAGGGGTCCCCTGAAGCTTTCTTT. It specifies CAWGQGSPEAFF.

DNA of the CDR3: TGTGCCAGTAGTATTAAGGGACAGTCACCCTATAATTCACCCCTCCACTTT. Amino acids: CASSIKGQSPYNSPLHF. The chain couples TRBV19 to TRBJ1-6; 7 nucleotides align to TRBD1. The CDR3 has 17 amino acids. V was pared by 3 bases and J by 2 bases, with 7 bases of the junction left unmatched. The germline CDR1 and CDR2 sequences are LNHDA and SQIVND (reference sequence).

This rearrangement joins TRBV25-1 to TRBJ2-5; D is possibly TRBD1 (5 bases). CDR1 and CDR2 from the germline V gene are MGHDK and SYGVNS. CDR3 size: 12 residues. V was pared by 9 bases and J by 2 bases, with 10 bases between. DNA for the CDR3: TGTGCCAGTGCGACAGTACAAGAGACCCAGTACTTC. Amino acids: CASATVQETQYF.

J is TRBJ1-5 and V is TRBV5-8; no clear D. The CDR3 length is 15 residues. Trimming removed 3 bases at V and 3 bases at J, with 13 bases between. Germline values: CDR1 SGHTS, CDR2 YDEGEE. The CDR3 DNA is TGTGCCAGCAGCTCGGGATTTTTTACCAATCAGCCCCAGCATTTT. Amino acid sequence: CASSSGFFTNQPQHF.